The rows below give T cell receptor beta chains drawn from one sample of a study of cytomegalovirus exposure and HLA in healthy donors. The table came from immunoSEQ multiplex PCR; TCRdb's copy has only in-frame clones and leaves some out. The sample shows tens of thousands of clones, 80% to 90% of them seen only once. The specimen was PBMCs. The receptors stem from a boy between 10 and 17 years old in good health and CMV-seronegative. Each CDR3 is given with its conserved first and last residue. D genes are given only for firm matches. Clone size is stated in some rows and not others, as once, few, many or a class when expanded.

TRBV7-9	TRBJ2-1	TRBD2	-	TGTGCCAGCAGCCTTACTAGCGGGAGATACAATGAGCAGTTCTTC	CASSLTSGRYNEQFF
TRBV5-1	TRBJ2-7	TRBD1	-	TGCGCCAGCAGCGAACCCCTCGGGACAGGTAGCCACGAGCAGTACTTC	CASSEPLGTGSHEQYF
TRBV4-1	TRBJ1-2	-	-	TGCGCCAGCAGCCAAGACAGGTCATCGGGCTACACCTTC	CASSQDRSSGYTF
TRBV5-1	TRBJ1-4	TRBD1	-	TGCGCCAGCAGCTTGGAAGCGGATGGAGAACCGGGACAGGGCCATGAAAAACTGTTTTTT	CASSLEADGEPGQGHEKLFF
TRBV4-2	TRBJ2-7	TRBD1	once	TGTGCCAGCAGCCACGGCCAGGGGGCGCGGCCCTACGAGCAGTACTTC	CASSHGQGARPYEQYF
TRBV5-1	TRBJ1-4	-	once	TGCGCCAGCAGCTCGTCAGGGGTCGGAACTAATGAAAAACTGTTTTTT	CASSSSGVGTNEKLFF
TRBV29-1	TRBJ1-1	TRBD1	once	TGCAGCGTTAGGACAGGCGATAACACTGAAGCTTTCTTT	CSVRTGDNTEAFF
TRBV19	TRBJ2-7	-	-	TGTGCCAGTAGTAAGAGGGGGAGTAGTTACGAGCAGTACTTC	CASSKRGSSYEQYF
TRBV4-1	TRBJ1-2	-	-	TGCGCCAGCGGCCTCAGGGGAAACTATGGCTACACCTTC	CASGLRGNYGYTF
TRBV2	TRBJ2-7	-	once	TGTGCCAGCAGCAGGGGTCCACAGCCTCTGGGCGAGCAGTACTTC	CASSRGPQPLGEQYF
TRBV4-2	TRBJ2-7	TRBD1	-	TGTGCCAGCAGCCACTCCACCGGGACAGGGCTCTGGACTTCCGAGCAGTACTTC	CASSHSTGTGLWTSEQYF
TRBV28	TRBJ1-6	-	-	TGTGCCAGCAGGCCCGCGGGAGGCTGGGTTTCACCCCTCCACTTT	CASRPAGGWVSPLHF
TRBV4-1	TRBJ2-7	TRBD2	-	TGCGCCAGCAGCCAAGTACTTAGCGGGTCTTACGAGCAGTACTTC	CASSQVLSGSYEQYF
TRBV4-3	TRBJ1-2	-	-	TGCGCCAGCAGCCCCCAGGGAAGAAACTATGGCTACACCTTC	CASSPQGRNYGYTF
TRBV6-1	TRBJ2-7	-	-	TGTGCCAGCACCCCACACTCCTACGAGCAGTACTTC	CASTPHSYEQYF
TRBV28	TRBJ1-4	TRBD1	-	TGTGCCAGCAGTCCCTGGGACAGTAATAATGAAAAACTGTTTTTT	CASSPWDSNNEKLFF
TRBV7-8	TRBJ2-2	-	-	TGTGCCAGCAGCTTAGGGAGGGGGCGATCGAACACCGGGGAGCTGTTTTTT	CASSLGRGRSNTGELFF
TRBV6-1	TRBJ2-1	TRBD2	few	TGTGCCAGCAGGGACGGGACTAGCCATGAGCAGTTCTTC	CASRDGTSHEQFF
TRBV1	TRBJ1-1	-	-	TGCACGAACAATGAAGCTTTCTTT	CTNNEAFF
TRBV15	TRBJ2-7	TRBD2	-	TGTGCCACCAGCACCATGGGGACTAGCGGGGGCGAGCAGTACTTC	CATSTMGTSGGEQYF
TRBV18	TRBJ1-4	TRBD1	-	TGTGCCAGCTCACCACCCGGGACAGGAGGCGAAAAACTGTTTTTT	CASSPPGTGGEKLFF
TRBV19	TRBJ2-7	-	-	TGTGCCAGTGGATTCGGGTTGGACGAGCAGTACTTC	CASGFGLDEQYF
TRBV30	TRBJ1-5	-	-	TGTGCCTGGAGTGTACTCGGACTAGGCAATCAGCCCCAGCATTTT	CAWSVLGLGNQPQHF
TRBV5-1	TRBJ2-7	TRBD2	-	TGCGCCAGCAGCCCGGGGGGGGTTAGCAGCTCCTACGAGCAGTACTTC	CASSPGGVSSSYEQYF
TRBV29-1	TRBJ1-2	-	-	TGCAGCGTTGGTCAGAGGACTAAAAACTATGGCTACACCTTC	CSVGQRTKNYGYTF
TRBV7-9	TRBJ2-1	TRBD1	once	TGTGCCAGCAGCCCCCGGGACAGGGGCGATGAGCAGTTCTTC	CASSPRDRGDEQFF
TRBV7-9	TRBJ2-2	-	-	TGTTCCAGCAGCTTATCCTTGGGGGAGCTGTTTTTT	CSSSLSLGELFF
TRBV6-4	TRBJ2-1	TRBD2	-	TGTGCCAGCAGTGACTCGGCCAGCGGGGGGCAAAATGAGCAGTTCTTC	CASSDSASGGQNEQFF
TRBV9	TRBJ2-2	TRBD1	-	TGTGCCAGCAGCGCGAGAGGTGGGGACAGACCCCCGAGCACCGGGGAGCTGTTTTTT	CASSARGGDRPPSTGELFF
TRBV18	TRBJ1-6	-	-	TGTGCCAGCTCACCAACAACCGCGGGGGACGGATTAAATTCACCCCTCCACTTT	CASSPTTAGDGLNSPLHF
TRBV6-4	TRBJ2-2	-	-	TGTGCCAGCAGTGTTCTCCAGTCCGGGGAGCTGTTTTTT	CASSVLQSGELFF
TRBV14	TRBJ2-7	-	once	TGTGCCAGCAGCCAAGACACAGATGACTACGAGCAGTACTTC	CASSQDTDDYEQYF
TRBV5-4	TRBJ2-7	TRBD2	-	TGTGCCAGCAGCTTGTCGGGACTAGGAGGGGCCTACGAGCAGTACTTC	CASSLSGLGGAYEQYF
TRBV21-1	TRBJ1-6	-	-	TGTGCCAGCAGCAAAGAAGGGGACAGTCCCCTTAAGGGCTCCTATAATTCACCCCTCCACTTT	CASSKEGDSPLKGSYNSPLHF
TRBV5-5	TRBJ2-3	TRBD1	few	TGTGCCAGCAGACATGACAGGGGGCGGGGAGATACGCAGTATTTT	CASRHDRGRGDTQYF
TRBV5-4	TRBJ2-2	-	-	TGTGCCAGCAGCTTAACGGAACGGGGGAAGGGCGGGGAGCTGTTTTTT	CASSLTERGKGGELFF
TRBV12-5	TRBJ2-1	TRBD2	-	TGTGCTAGTGGTTTGGAGACTAGCCTCAATGAGCAGTTCTTC	CASGLETSLNEQFF
TRBV7-2	TRBJ1-6	TRBD1	-	TGTGCCAGCAGCCGGACAGGGGTCCTTTCCTCCTATAATTCACCCCTCCACTTT	CASSRTGVLSSYNSPLHF
TRBV19	TRBJ2-1	-	-	TGTGCCAGTAGCATCCTAGGTTTTAGCGGCAATGAGCAGTTCTTC	CASSILGFSGNEQFF
TRBV5-4	TRBJ1-6	-	-	TGTGCCAGCAGCTTGGGGGGGGTAACGGTTTCGCCCCTCCACTTT	CASSLGGVTVSPLHF